This TCR beta chain was retrieved from a study of T cells in localized non-small cell lung cancer. Study-wide results and limits: A median about 62 of the top 100 tumor clones appeared in adjacent lung. Among the tissues sampled, uninvolved adjacent lung had the highest T cell clonality, above tumor. Analysis by sequencing included only one tumor region, so heterogeneity remains possible.

Trimming shortened V by 0 bases and J by 4 bases, and 12 bases separated the two germline ends. The V gene's germline CDR1 is KGHSY and CDR2 FQNENV. This CDR3 spans 15 amino acids. To note about this clone: Its target is unknown.

Using immunoSEQ multiplex PCR, the repertoire was profiled, and TCRdb retains in-frame clones only, with some absent. Of 50,000 to 55,000 clones in the sample, around 90% were seen once. The chain couples TRBV16 to TRBJ1-2; unclear D gene. The sample was PBMCs, taken before any cancer treatment. The receptor comes from a female donor with stage II lung adenocarcinoma. The CDR3 coding sequence is TGTGCCAGCAGCCAATCAACCGCAGGATCCTATGGCTACACCTTC. Translating it yields CASSQSTAGSYGYTF.